The present T cell receptor (beta chain) was sequenced within a study of blood T cells in healthy people across ages. V was cut by 8 bases and J by 10 bases, with 21 bases left in between. Germline CDR1 and CDR2: MNHEY and SVGEGT. This CDR3 is 14 amino acids long. Next came a second PCR, run for about 6 to 12 cycles, which used a sample-barcoded 5' primer along with a J-beta primer mix. TCRdb processed the 5' RACE reads anew with MiXCR; each CDR3 protein has one entry. The table records 750,000 to 1,000,000 distinct CDR3 sequences, 25% to 35% of them present only once. Each donor had approximately 10 milliliters of peripheral blood drawn. The sample also formed part of further work on T cells of mothers and their children. In that study: RNA that had been extracted went wholly into cDNA synthesis, at roughly 1.5 ug per 15 ul. Every mother produced more than 10 million TCR beta CDR3 reads, whereas every child provided about 3 million. No persistent microchimeric T cell clones were detected at about 100 clones per million clonotypes sensitivity.

The rearrangement links TRBV6-2 or TRBV6-3 to TRBJ2-1; TRBD1 is a possible D gene (5 bases). The clonotype comes from a woman in her forties in good health. Material: blood. In DNA, the CDR3 is TGTGCCAGCGAGTATTTCGAAGGGGCTAAAGAGCAGTTCTTC. Amino acids: CASEYFEGAKEQFF.